The 2 T cell receptor beta chains presented below share a single source sample, sequenced in a study of T-cell memory formation after mild COVID-19. TCRdb ran MiXCR on the 5' RACE reads and lists one entry per CDR3 protein. The sample records approximately 400,000 distinct CDR3 sequences, about 24% being singletons. The material sequenced was PBMCs or a T cell subset sorted from them (not recorded which). The receptors were gathered from an adult woman who had mild COVID-19 (a few samples of this study predate the infection). Cell type and time point are not known.

This clonotype was observed a handful of times. The chain is built from TRBV25-1 and TRBJ2-5; D is ambiguous. This CDR3 has 12 residues. V was pared by 3 bases and J by 4 bases, with 6 bases between. The germline V gene encodes CDR1 MGHDK and CDR2 SYGVNS. CDR3 DNA: TGTGCCAGCAGTGACTCACCAGAGACCCAGTACTTC. This translates into CASSDSPETQYF.

In this sample, this clonotype turned up a few times. Its ends do not fully match the called genes, so a read error is possible. The chain has TRBV5-5 and TRBJ1-2; D is perhaps TRBD1 (5 bases). Germline V gives CDR1 SGHKS, CDR2 YYEKEE (reference sequence). This CDR3 region has 17 residues. CDR3 region: CASSLVGTAYVNYGYTF. For the CDR3, the DNA is TGTGCCAGCAGTTTGGTTGGGACGGCTTACGTTAACTATGGCTACACCTTC.